The present T cell receptor (beta chain) was sequenced within a study of blood T cell repertoires in COVID-19. Using immunoSEQ multiplex PCR, the repertoire was profiled, and TCRdb retains in-frame clones only, with some absent. The sample consists of some 20,000 clones, 81% of them appearing once. The length of the CDR3 is 16 residues. Trimming at V came to 1 base and at J to 10 bases, leaving 9 bases not matched to a gene. Germline CDR1 is LGHNA and CDR2 is YNFKEQ. This sequence joins TRBV4-2 and TRBJ2-1; 11 nucleotides agree with TRBD2. Sequencing input: peripheral blood. The TCR was taken from a man aged 55-75 years with acute or convalescent COVID-19. The CDR3 region is CASSQVLAGGPGEQFF. In DNA, the CDR3 is TGTGCCAGCAGCCAAGTTTTAGCGGGGGGGCCGGGGGAGCAGTTCTTC.